A single TCR beta chain is shown here with its context. Which antigen it targets is not known. The junction departs from the called germline gene at one end, perhaps through a read error. These data originate in a study of blood T cell repertoires in COVID-19 (dated by TCRdb to the early 2020s). Notes on the research overall: Samples covering the acute and convalescent phases of COVID-19 were provided by collaborators in the United States, Italy and Spain. The material from the prospective study consisted of cDNA or gDNA derived from T cells, B-cell-depleted T cells, or PBMCs. Deeply sampled blood TCRbeta repertoires from subjects exposed to, actively infected with, or recovered from COVID-19 were included in the dataset. A freely available public database, intended as a resource for researchers studying the immune response to SARS-CoV-2, is where the repertoires were released. The samples were drawn from the first 160 participants of the ongoing ImmuneRACE study and from about 1,200 subjects provided by 6 global collaborators. The sample metadata nearly always contained a de-identified subject ID, COVID-19 status, age in years and sex. Where HLA class I and class II types were available, the types were taken from metadata supplied by the sample provider, not from assay-based typing.

The immunoSEQ Assay, a bias-controlled multiplex PCR, was used to amplify TCRbeta CDR3 regions from genomic DNA. From the authors' description of their analysis: Nucleated cell counts per sample were estimated from amplification of reference gene primers within the assay. To quantify the absolute abundance of each unique TCRbeta CDR3 rearrangement, sequence reads were collapsed and filtered. For each sample, productive Simpson clonality was calculated by taking the square root of Simpson's diversity index across productive rearrangements. The source is immuneACCESS, and TCRdb retained only in-frame sequences with V and J called. Part of the clones is not carried over; for the studies checked, unresolved V genes explain less than half of this, and the remainder is unexplained. V and J calls and clone size follow that table, whereas D and trimming were derived from the DNA. This sample comprises 95,000 to 150,000 clones, 79% of them detected only once. The ten largest clones take up about 40% of the sample.

The germline V gene gives CDR1 as MNHEY and CDR2 as SVGAGI. The CDR3, cysteine through phenylalanine, is 12 amino acids long. Only the CDR3 DNA is retained, 36 bases long and in frame from the first base. The collaborating institutions used their own protocols to collect whole blood in K2EDTA tubes. For TCRbeta analysis, collaborator samples were shipped as frozen whole blood, as isolated PBMCs, or as DNA extracted from either sample type. General study outcomes and caveats: Clinical and demographic metadata were provided uncurated, with the amount varying by source and participant.

The sequencing sample was made of peripheral blood. The source is a man between 35 and 55 years old with active or convalescent COVID-19. The sequence links TRBV6-5 to TRBJ2-1; TRBD2 is possibly the D segment (6 matching bases). The nucleotide sequence is TGTGCAAGCACGGCGGGACTGGGCGAGCAGTTCTTC. This gives the protein CASTAGLGEQFF.